These 16 T cell receptor beta chains were all obtained from the same sample, sequenced in a study of blood T cells in healthy people across ages. The second PCR ran roughly 6 to 12 cycles with a sample-barcoded 5' primer and J-beta primers. From the 5' RACE reads, TCRdb called clonotypes with MiXCR, one entry per CDR3 protein. The table includes more than 1,400,000 distinct CDR3 sequences, roughly 40% detected once. The sequenced sample was blood. These receptors all stem from a young woman in good health.

The genes are TRBV11-3 and TRBJ2-1; either TRBD1 or TRBD2 may supply D (5 bases each). Germline V gene sequence: CDR1 SGHNT, CDR2 YENEEA. V was trimmed by 5 bases and J by 8 bases, leaving 13 bases between them. The CDR3 loop spans 13 amino acids. This CDR3 is CASSGTGVHEQFF. CDR3 nucleotide sequence: TGTGCCAGCAGCGGGACCGGGGTCCATGAGCAGTTCTTC. The whole variable domain, filled in from reference TRBV11-3 and TRBJ2-1, reads EAGVVQSPRYKIIEKKQPVAFWCNPISGHNTLYWYLQNLGQGPELLIRYENEEAVDDSQLPKDRFSAERLKGVDSTLKIQPAELGDSAVYLCASSGTGVHEQFFGPGTRLTVL.

V is TRBV27 and J is TRBJ2-1; 8 nucleotides match TRBD2. The V gene end was trimmed by 0 bases and the J gene end by 7 bases; junction bases not matched to a gene: 5. This CDR3 has 15 amino acids. Germline V lookup: CDR1 MNHEY, CDR2 SMNVEV (reference sequence). The CDR3, as DNA: TGTGCCAGCAGTTTATCGGTATCTAGCGGGAATGAGCAGTTCTTC. Amino acids: CASSLSVSSGNEQFF.

The V gene is TRBV20-1, the J gene TRBJ2-1; TRBD1 agrees at 11 bases. Germline V lookup: CDR1 DFQATT, CDR2 SNEGSKA (reference sequence). Unmatched junction bases numbered 6, after V lost 0 bases and J lost 5 bases. The CDR3 runs to 16 residues. The CDR3 DNA sequence: TGCAGTGCTAGAGATGTGGACAGGGGGCGAGACAATGAGCAGTTCTTC. It encodes CSARDVDRGRDNEQFF.

This chain links TRBV2 with TRBJ2-5; D may be TRBD2 (5 bases). The germline CDR1 and CDR2 sequences are SNHLY and FYNNEI. The V and J ends lost 8 bases and 0 bases respectively, with 10 bases between them. The CDR3 is 13 residues long. This chain's CDR3 is CASEGQYQETQYF. In nucleotides, the CDR3 is TGTGCCAGCGAGGGCCAGTACCAAGAGACCCAGTACTTC.

The chain links TRBV29-1 to TRBJ2-1, with TRBD2 matching 8 bases. The germline V gene encodes CDR1 SQVTM and CDR2 ANQGSEA. V shed 7 bases, J shed 4 bases, and the junction held 9 bases outside the gene matches. CDR3 length equals 14 residues. The CDR3 DNA sequence: TGCAGCGCCCATAGCGGGATAGGATACAATGAGCAGTTCTTC. Translated: CSAHSGIGYNEQFF.

CDR3 loop: CASSGTSGGRDYNEQFF. The CDR3 DNA follows: TGTGCCAGCAGCGGAACTAGCGGGGGGCGGGACTACAATGAGCAGTTCTTC. The chain employs TRBV2 and TRBJ2-1, with TRBD2 identical over 12 bases. V dropped 6 bases and J dropped 3; count of bases not matched to a gene: 9. Germline lookup yields CDR1 SNHLY and CDR2 FYNNEI. The CDR3 loop spans 17 amino acids.

This clonotype was seen a few times. The V and J genes are TRBV9 and TRBJ1-5, with no clear D. Germline CDR1 is SGDLS and CDR2 is YYNGEE. This CDR3 has 16 residues. V dropped 0 bases and J dropped 0 bases, with 10 bases sitting between them. The CDR3 here is CASSVGPPASNQPQHF. CDR3 nucleotides: TGTGCCAGCAGCGTAGGCCCCCCGGCTAGCAATCAGCCCCAGCATTTT.

In this sample, this clonotype turned up a few times. V usage is TRBV5-1 and J usage is TRBJ2-3; 8 bases line up with TRBD2. Trimming at V came to 4 bases and at J to 6 bases, leaving 7 bases not matched to a gene. The CDR3 is made up of 14 amino acids. The germline gives CDR1 SGHRS, CDR2 YFSETQ. CDR3 amino acids: CASSKGLALDTQYF. The CDR3 coding sequence is TGCGCCAGCAGCAAAGGACTAGCTTTGGATACGCAGTATTTT.

This chain links TRBV2 with TRBJ1-5; 8 bases agree with TRBD1. Germline CDR1 reads SNHLY; CDR2 reads FYNNEI. The CDR3 is 16 residues long. Germline trimming cut 1 base from V and 6 bases from J; bases unmatched to any gene: 8. In DNA, the CDR3 is TGTGCCAGCAGTGAAGATGGACAGGGAGGGCGTCAGCCCCAGCATTTT. It yields the protein CASSEDGQGGRQPQHF. The full variable domain, rest sourced from reference TRBV2 and TRBJ1-5, is EPEVTQTPSHQVTQMGQEVILRCVPISNHLYFYWYRQILGQKVEFLVSFYNNEISEKSEIFDDQFSVERPDGSNFTLKIRSTKLEDSAMYFCASSEDGQGGRQPQHFGDGTRLSIL.

The rearrangement links TRBV7-2 to TRBJ1-2, with 9 positions matching TRBD1. This CDR3 region has 14 residues. CDR1 and CDR2 from the germline V gene are SGHTA and FQGNSA. The ends lost 5 bases at V and 7 bases at J; junction bases unmatched: 8. CDR3 coding DNA: TGTGCCAGCAGCGCGCCCGGGACAGGGAGTGGCTACACCTTC. Translation: CASSAPGTGSGYTF. The variable domain in full, with the rest retrieved from reference TRBV7-2 and TRBJ1-2, is GAGVSQSPSNKVTEKGKDVELRCDPISGHTALYWYRQSLGQGLEFLIYFQGNSAPDKSGLPSDRFSAERTGGSVSTLTIQRTQQEDSAVYLCASSAPGTGSGYTFGSGTRLTVV.

The rearrangement links TRBV2 to TRBJ1-1; D not resolved. The V gene lost 4 bases and the J gene lost 5 bases, with 8 bases spanning the gap. The length of the CDR3 is 12 residues. Germline V gene lookup returns CDR1 SNHLY and CDR2 FYNNEI. CDR3 sequence (DNA): TGTGCCAGCAGTGGTAGCCGAACTGAAGCTTTCTTT. Translating it yields CASSGSRTEAFF.

The chain links TRBV20-1 to TRBJ2-7; TRBD2 aligns across 12 bases. The CDR3 contains 17 residues. J lost 4 bases, V lost 6 bases, and 16 bases had no gene match. Germline values: CDR1 DFQATT, CDR2 SNEGSKA (reference sequence). The CDR3 here is CSAAPGLAGPAGYEQYF. The DNA of the CDR3 is TGCAGTGCAGCGCCGGGACTAGCGGGTCCGGCGGGATACGAGCAGTACTTC.

The V gene is TRBV20-1, the J gene TRBJ1-1; D is undetermined. Trimming removed 6 bases at V and 4 bases at J, with 9 bases between. The CDR3 length is 11 residues. Germline-derived CDR1 and CDR2 are DFQATT and SNEGSKA (reference sequence). The CDR3 DNA reads as TGCAGTGCCCAGAAGGGCACTGAAGCTTTCTTT. Its protein is CSAQKGTEAFF.

This clonotype has just a few counts. The gene calls are TRBV6-5 and TRBJ2-7, with D possibly called TRBD1 or TRBD2 (6 bases each). The closer fit of TRBJ2-5 to the DNA end suggests the J call may be wrong. Germline assignment: CDR1 MNHEY and CDR2 SVGAGI. CDR3 length: 16 residues. CDR3 region: CASSYYGGKEQETQYF. The CDR3 nucleotides read TGTGCCAGCAGTTACTACGGGGGCAAGGAACAAGAGACCCAGTACTTC.

The chain combines TRBV24-1 with TRBJ2-3; the D call may be TRBD1 or TRBD2 (5 bases each). This CDR3 contains 11 residues. Germline CDR1 reads KGHDR; CDR2 reads SFDVKD. V shed 9 bases and J shed 8 bases, with 11 bases lying between them. The CDR3 nucleotides read TGTGCCACCCACGGTGGGGGTACGCAGTATTTT. Residues: CATHGGGTQYF.

The V gene is TRBV11-3, the J gene TRBJ1-5, with 8 bases that match TRBD1. CDR1 is SGHNT, CDR2 YENEEA, per germline. Unmatched junction bases numbered 7, after V lost 3 bases and J lost 0 bases. The length of the CDR3 is 17 residues. The CDR3 here is CASSFVWDRYSNQPQHF. Written as DNA, the CDR3 is TGTGCCAGCAGCTTCGTCTGGGACAGGTATAGCAATCAGCCCCAGCATTTT.